Listed below are T cell receptor beta chains from one sample, sequenced in a study of PD-1 blockade in classical Hodgkin lymphoma. Sequencing used immunoSEQ multiplex PCR; TCRdb keeps in-frame clones, though not all of them. The sample records about 36,000 clones, more than 65% being singletons. The material was peripheral blood mononuclear cells (PBMCs), obtained before the second cycle of nivolumab. All receptors come from a human donor with classical Hodgkin lymphoma. CDR3s include the opening cysteine and the closing phenylalanine or tryptophan. D genes are given only for firm matches. Part of the rows lack a size; the others show once, few, many or a class for expanded clones.

d_gene: .; v_gene: TRBV5-1; j_gene: TRBJ1-1; abundance: few; CDR3aa: CASRSGMNTEAFF; CDR3nt: TGCGCCAGCAGATCAGGGATGAACACTGAAGCTTTCTTT
d_gene: .; v_gene: TRBV7-2; j_gene: TRBJ1-2; abundance: .; CDR3aa: CASSLLWGATTNYGYTF; CDR3nt: TGTGCCAGCAGCTTGCTATGGGGGGCAACGACTAACTATGGCTACACCTTC
d_gene: .; v_gene: TRBV5-1; j_gene: TRBJ1-6; abundance: .; CDR3aa: CASSLDGSSYNSPLHF; CDR3nt: TGCGCCAGCAGCTTGGACGGGAGCTCCTATAATTCACCCCTCCACTTT
d_gene: TRBD1; v_gene: TRBV4-2; j_gene: TRBJ1-2; abundance: .; CDR3aa: CASSPDRDGYTF; CDR3nt: TGTGCCAGCAGCCCGGACAGGGATGGCTACACCTTC
d_gene: .; v_gene: TRBV4-1; j_gene: TRBJ2-7; abundance: .; CDR3aa: CASSQESLVYEQYF; CDR3nt: TGCGCCAGCAGCCAAGAAAGTCTAGTCTACGAGCAGTACTTC
d_gene: .; v_gene: TRBV5-1; j_gene: TRBJ1-1; abundance: .; CDR3aa: CASSLVGTEAFF; CDR3nt: TGCGCCAGCAGCTTGGTAGGCACTGAAGCTTTCTTT
d_gene: .; v_gene: TRBV11-3; j_gene: TRBJ1-2; abundance: few; CDR3aa: CASSPGTDYGYTF; CDR3nt: TGTGCCAGCAGCCCCGGGACGGACTATGGCTACACCTTC
d_gene: .; v_gene: TRBV2; j_gene: TRBJ1-1; abundance: .; CDR3aa: CASSGPWPDTEAFF; CDR3nt: TGTGCCAGCAGCGGACCCTGGCCGGACACTGAAGCTTTCTTT
d_gene: TRBD2; v_gene: TRBV7-9; j_gene: TRBJ2-5; abundance: .; CDR3aa: CASSMSGSGETQYF; CDR3nt: TGTGCCAGCAGCATGAGCGGGAGTGGAGAGACCCAGTACTTC
d_gene: .; v_gene: TRBV13; j_gene: TRBJ1-2; abundance: .; CDR3aa: CASSFSGTNYGYTF; CDR3nt: TGTGCCAGCAGCTTCAGCGGGACAAACTATGGCTACACCTTC
d_gene: .; v_gene: TRBV15; j_gene: TRBJ2-4; abundance: .; CDR3aa: CATSQLLVQENIQYF; CDR3nt: TGTGCCACCAGCCAACTTCTAGTTCAGGAAAACATTCAGTACTTC
d_gene: TRBD1; v_gene: TRBV7-2; j_gene: TRBJ2-7; abundance: .; CDR3aa: CASSPDRGISYEQYF; CDR3nt: TGTGCCAGCAGCCCGGACAGGGGGATCTCCTACGAGCAGTACTTC
d_gene: TRBD2; v_gene: TRBV29-1; j_gene: TRBJ2-1; abundance: once; CDR3aa: CSVEGWTSSGNEQFF; CDR3nt: TGCAGCGTTGAAGGGTGGACTAGCAGTGGCAATGAGCAGTTCTTC
d_gene: .; v_gene: TRBV7-6; j_gene: TRBJ1-4; abundance: .; CDR3aa: CASSLAGFGNEKLFF; CDR3nt: TGTGCCAGCAGCTTAGCAGGGTTCGGTAATGAAAAACTGTTTTTT
d_gene: .; v_gene: TRBV18; j_gene: TRBJ2-3; abundance: .; CDR3aa: CASSPNRVGTDTQYF; CDR3nt: TGTGCCAGCTCACCAAACAGGGTAGGCACAGATACGCAGTATTTT
d_gene: TRBD1; v_gene: TRBV5-8; j_gene: TRBJ2-7; abundance: .; CDR3aa: CASSPFTGTGSYEQYF; CDR3nt: TGTGCCAGCAGCCCTTTTACCGGGACAGGCTCCTACGAGCAGTACTTC
d_gene: TRBD2; v_gene: TRBV7-6; j_gene: TRBJ2-5; abundance: .; CDR3aa: CASSLAGGYIQETQYF; CDR3nt: TGTGCCAGCAGCTTAGCGGGGGGGTATATCCAAGAGACCCAGTACTTC
d_gene: .; v_gene: TRBV19; j_gene: TRBJ1-1; abundance: .; CDR3aa: CASSSYMNTEAFF; CDR3nt: TGTGCCAGTAGTAGCTACATGAACACTGAAGCTTTCTTT
d_gene: TRBD1; v_gene: TRBV7-9; j_gene: TRBJ1-6; abundance: .; CDR3aa: CASSSQGASYNSPLHF; CDR3nt: TGTGCCAGCAGCTCACAGGGGGCTTCCTATAATTCACCCCTCCACTTT
d_gene: .; v_gene: TRBV19; j_gene: TRBJ1-2; abundance: .; CDR3aa: CASSRAQTGYTF; CDR3nt: TGTGCCAGTAGTAGAGCTCAGACAGGCTACACCTTC
d_gene: .; v_gene: TRBV5-6; j_gene: TRBJ2-6; abundance: once; CDR3aa: CASSFTGPPGANVLTF; CDR3nt: TGTGCCAGCAGCTTTACAGGCCCGCCTGGGGCCAACGTCCTGACTTTC
d_gene: .; v_gene: TRBV30; j_gene: TRBJ1-3; abundance: .; CDR3aa: CAWSTGDYSGNTIYF; CDR3nt: TGTGCCTGGAGTACGGGGGACTACTCTGGAAACACCATATATTTT
d_gene: .; v_gene: TRBV7-3; j_gene: TRBJ2-1; abundance: once; CDR3aa: CASSPSPGLTPYNEQFF; CDR3nt: TGTGCCAGCAGCCCATCCCCGGGACTTACACCCTACAATGAGCAGTTCTTC
d_gene: .; v_gene: TRBV28; j_gene: TRBJ2-5; abundance: .; CDR3aa: CASSYRGRGETQYF; CDR3nt: TGTGCCAGCAGTTACCGGGGACGTGGAGAGACCCAGTACTTC
d_gene: .; v_gene: TRBV29-1; j_gene: TRBJ2-3; abundance: .; CDR3aa: CSVESTSTDTQYF; CDR3nt: TGCAGCGTTGAGAGCACATCCACAGATACGCAGTATTTT
d_gene: .; v_gene: TRBV6-1; j_gene: TRBJ2-5; abundance: .; CDR3aa: CASSEPGLQGIQYF; CDR3nt: TGTGCCAGCAGTGAACCCGGTCTCCAGGGCATCCAGTACTTC
d_gene: TRBD2; v_gene: TRBV13; j_gene: TRBJ2-1; abundance: .; CDR3aa: CASSLWTSGRGNEQFF; CDR3nt: TGTGCCAGCAGCCTTTGGACTAGCGGAAGGGGCAATGAGCAGTTCTTC
d_gene: TRBD1; v_gene: TRBV2; j_gene: TRBJ1-5; abundance: .; CDR3aa: CASNGQGARQPQHF; CDR3nt: TGTGCCAGCAACGGACAGGGGGCCCGGCAGCCCCAGCATTTT
d_gene: .; v_gene: TRBV4-3; j_gene: TRBJ1-4; abundance: .; CDR3aa: CASSPGAGRATNEKLFF; CDR3nt: TGCGCCAGCAGCCCCGGTGCAGGGAGGGCAACTAATGAAAAACTGTTTTTT
d_gene: TRBD1; v_gene: TRBV2; j_gene: TRBJ1-6; abundance: once; CDR3aa: CARRGQGNSPLHF; CDR3nt: TGTGCCAGGCGGGGACAGGGTAATTCACCCCTCCACTTT
d_gene: TRBD1; v_gene: TRBV28; j_gene: TRBJ1-1; abundance: once; CDR3aa: CASNKGQGYLNTEAFF; CDR3nt: TGTGCCAGCAATAAGGGACAGGGGTACTTGAACACTGAAGCTTTCTTT
d_gene: TRBD2; v_gene: TRBV10-1; j_gene: TRBJ2-1; abundance: .; CDR3aa: CASSENPCRTSGSNNEQFF; CDR3nt: TGCGCCAGCAGTGAGAACCCCTGTCGGACTAGTGGTTCTAACAATGAGCAGTTCTTC
d_gene: .; v_gene: TRBV2; j_gene: TRBJ2-5; abundance: .; CDR3aa: CASSEALGAPQETQYF; CDR3nt: TGTGCCAGCAGTGAAGCGTTGGGGGCCCCTCAAGAGACCCAGTACTTC
d_gene: .; v_gene: TRBV9; j_gene: TRBJ2-1; abundance: .; CDR3aa: CASSVVGGRRNEQFF; CDR3nt: TGTGCCAGCAGCGTAGTCGGGGGTCGCAGGAATGAGCAGTTCTTC
d_gene: .; v_gene: TRBV28; j_gene: TRBJ2-2; abundance: .; CDR3aa: CASSLAGLTGELFF; CDR3nt: TGTGCCAGCAGTTTGGCGGGCCTCACCGGGGAGCTGTTTTTT
d_gene: .; v_gene: TRBV21-1; j_gene: TRBJ1-5; abundance: .; CDR3aa: CASSKGGQGRNQPQHF; CDR3nt: TGTGCCAGCAGCAAAGGAGGGCAGGGGCGCAATCAGCCCCAGCATTTT
d_gene: .; v_gene: TRBV4-2; j_gene: TRBJ1-2; abundance: few; CDR3aa: CASSQGRSGDYGYTF; CDR3nt: TGTGCCAGCAGCCAAGGTCGGTCGGGTGACTATGGCTACACCTTC
d_gene: .; v_gene: TRBV6-4; j_gene: TRBJ1-2; abundance: .; CDR3aa: CASLLSRNFFYGYTF; CDR3nt: TGTGCCAGCCTACTCTCCAGAAACTTTTTCTATGGCTACACCTTC
d_gene: TRBD2; v_gene: TRBV5-1; j_gene: TRBJ2-5; abundance: .; CDR3aa: CASSTGASGIETQYF; CDR3nt: TGCGCCAGCAGCACCGGTGCTAGCGGGATTGAGACCCAGTACTTC
d_gene: .; v_gene: TRBV10-3; j_gene: TRBJ1-3; abundance: .; CDR3aa: CAISDTGVSGNTIYF; CDR3nt: TGTGCCATCAGTGATACGGGAGTCTCTGGAAACACCATATATTTT
d_gene: TRBD2; v_gene: TRBV4-3; j_gene: TRBJ2-7; abundance: .; CDR3aa: CASSQDSTSGGDEQYF; CDR3nt: TGCGCCAGCAGCCAAGATTCAACTAGCGGGGGGGACGAGCAGTACTTC
d_gene: TRBD2; v_gene: TRBV7-3; j_gene: TRBJ2-3; abundance: .; CDR3aa: CASSFLAGTSTDTQYF; CDR3nt: TGTGCCAGCAGCTTCCTAGCGGGAACTAGCACAGATACGCAGTATTTT
d_gene: .; v_gene: TRBV10-3; j_gene: TRBJ1-3; abundance: .; CDR3aa: CAISNARDQGSGNTIYF; CDR3nt: TGTGCCATCTCCAATGCCCGGGATCAGGGGTCTGGAAACACCATATATTTT
d_gene: TRBD1; v_gene: TRBV10-3; j_gene: TRBJ1-1; abundance: .; CDR3aa: CAISGQGGNTEAFF; CDR3nt: TGTGCCATCAGTGGTCAGGGGGGTAACACTGAAGCTTTCTTT
d_gene: TRBD2; v_gene: TRBV6-5; j_gene: TRBJ2-7; abundance: once; CDR3aa: CASSRSGKSYEQYF; CDR3nt: TGTGCCAGCAGCCGCAGCGGGAAATCCTACGAGCAGTACTTC
d_gene: TRBD1; v_gene: TRBV6-1; j_gene: TRBJ1-5; abundance: .; CDR3aa: CASSEGDRGRQPQHF; CDR3nt: TGTGCCAGCAGTGAAGGGGACAGGGGGCGGCAGCCCCAGCATTTT
d_gene: .; v_gene: TRBV2; j_gene: TRBJ2-5; abundance: .; CDR3aa: CASWGEETQYF; CDR3nt: TGTGCCAGCTGGGGTGAAGAGACCCAGTACTTC
d_gene: TRBD2; v_gene: TRBV5-1; j_gene: TRBJ2-2; abundance: few; CDR3aa: CASSFGAGGPTGELFF; CDR3nt: TGCGCCAGCAGTTTCGGGGCGGGAGGGCCCACCGGGGAGCTGTTTTTT
d_gene: .; v_gene: TRBV12-5; j_gene: TRBJ2-3; abundance: .; CDR3aa: CASGYRATDTQYF; CDR3nt: TGTGCTAGTGGTTACAGGGCAACAGATACGCAGTATTTT
d_gene: TRBD2; v_gene: TRBV11-3; j_gene: TRBJ2-5; abundance: .; CDR3aa: CASSPGASGVKTQYF; CDR3nt: TGTGCCAGCAGCCCCGGGGCTAGCGGGGTAAAGACCCAGTACTTC
d_gene: TRBD1; v_gene: TRBV10-3; j_gene: TRBJ2-3; abundance: .; CDR3aa: CAIRDRRGNDDTQYF; CDR3nt: TGTGCCATCAGGGACCGCAGGGGGAATGATGATACGCAGTATTTT
d_gene: .; v_gene: TRBV13; j_gene: TRBJ2-1; abundance: few; CDR3aa: CASSLGGWAVQFF; CDR3nt: TGTGCCAGCAGCTTAGGCGGATGGGCAGTGCAGTTCTTC
d_gene: TRBD1; v_gene: TRBV7-2; j_gene: TRBJ2-3; abundance: .; CDR3aa: CASSWAGTASTDTQYF; CDR3nt: TGTGCCAGCAGCTGGGCCGGGACAGCAAGCACAGATACGCAGTATTTT
d_gene: .; v_gene: TRBV29-1; j_gene: TRBJ2-1; abundance: .; CDR3aa: CSVRELSVNEQFF; CDR3nt: TGCAGCGTCCGGGAGCTCTCGGTAAATGAGCAGTTCTTC